This T cell receptor beta chain was captured by sequencing in a study of TIL therapy for anti-PD-1-resistant metastatic lung cancer. The immunoSEQ assay was v3. The table came from immunoSEQ multiplex PCR; TCRdb's copy has only in-frame clones and leaves some out. The sample consists of 10,000 or so clones, 55% to 70% of them appearing once. This clone came up a few times. Time point reported: pre-treatment sample, taken before nivolumab and TIL therapy. Tumor tissue came from excised metastases, mostly pleural nodules or supraclavicular lymph nodes. The receptor's source is a person aged 25-85 years with non-small cell lung cancer. The sequenced sample was tumor tissue, obtained at baseline.

In DNA form, the CDR3 reads TGCGCCAGCAGCCAAGATAAAGCGGCATCCTACGAGCAGTACTTC. This gives the protein CASSQDKAASYEQYF. This chain links TRBV4-1 with TRBJ2-7, with D possibly matching TRBD2 (5 bases). Germline assignment: CDR1 MGHRA and CDR2 YSYEKL. The CDR3 runs 15 residues. Trimming shortened V by 0 bases and J by 1 base, and 10 bases separated the two germline ends.